A selection of T cell receptor beta chains follows, all from one sample in a study of identical twins. One entry per CDR3 protein, called by TCRdb with MiXCR from the 5' RACE reads. The table shows 430,000 or so distinct CDR3 sequences, with 20% to 25% occurring only once. These data were likewise used in another study, on T cells expressing NK-cell markers.

Sequenced sample: CD4+ T cells sorted from blood. The receptors come from a woman aged 18-29 years in good health. CDR3s include the opening cysteine and the closing phenylalanine or tryptophan. Each record gives: J gene, clone size, D gene, V gene, CDR3 DNA, CDR3 protein. D genes are given only for firm matches. Clone sizes are given selectively: once, few, many, or a class where the clone is expanded.

TRBJ2-7 | few | TRBD2 | TRBV11-2 | TGTGCCAGCAGCCCAAGACTAGCGGGGGCCGAGCAGTACTTC | CASSPRLAGAEQYF
TRBJ2-1 | few | TRBD2 | TRBV6-1 | TGTGCCAGCAGTGGGGCACTAGCGGGGGGGCTTGTTAGTCATCGCAATGAGCAGTTCTTC | CASSGALAGGLVSHRNEQFF
TRBJ2-1 | many | TRBD2 | TRBV10-3 | TGTGCCATCAAAGGGACTAGCGGGAGGACAGCTATTAACTCCTACAATGAGCAGTTCTTC | CAIKGTSGRTAINSYNEQFF
TRBJ2-1 | . | . | TRBV30 | TGTGCCTGGAGTGGTGCTCGTTCCTACAATGAGCAGTTCTTC | CAWSGARSYNEQFF
TRBJ2-3 | . | . | TRBV23-1 | TGCGCCAGCAGTCACCGTGGACAGTCCGTCACAGATACGCAGTATTTT | CASSHRGQSVTDTQYF
TRBJ2-7 | . | . | TRBV7-2 | TGTGCCAGCAGCTTAGTGTCTGGGGGCCGCTCCTACGAGCAGTACTTC | CASSLVSGGRSYEQYF
TRBJ2-7 | few | . | TRBV27 | TGTGCCAGCAGTCTCTCAGACGGGAAGCAGTACTTC | CASSLSDGKQYF
TRBJ2-1 | . | TRBD1 | TRBV6-2/TRBV6-3 | TGTGCCAGCAGTTCGTGGACAGGGGGCGGGAATGAGCAGTTCTTC | CASSSWTGGGNEQFF
TRBJ2-1 | few | TRBD2 | TRBV9 | TGTGCCAGCAGCGTAGACCGAGCGGGGGGGCGTTATGAGCAGTTCTTC | CASSVDRAGGRYEQFF
TRBJ2-1 | . | . | TRBV6-2/TRBV6-3 | TGTGCCAGCAGTCACAATGAGCAGTTCTTC | CASSHNEQFF
TRBJ2-1 | . | . | TRBV20-1 | TGCAGTGCTAGAGATTTCCAATGGGGGGGCAGGGAGCAGTTCTTC | CSARDFQWGGREQFF
TRBJ2-5 | . | . | TRBV7-2 | TGTGCCAGCACCTCAGGCGTGGGGCTCGAGACCCAGTACTTC | CASTSGVGLETQYF
TRBJ2-2 | . | TRBD2 | TRBV6-1 | TGTGCCAGCGGTCTCCGGCTAGCGGGTAACACCGGGGAGCTGTTTTTT | CASGLRLAGNTGELFF
TRBJ2-1 | . | . | TRBV15 | TGTGCCACCAGCAGAGATCAATACGGGGGCCCTTCCTACAATGAGCAGTTCTTC | CATSRDQYGGPSYNEQFF
TRBJ2-5 | . | TRBD2 | TRBV10-3 | TGTGCCATCAGTGAGTCCGTGACTAGCGGGAGGGCTCGGAGAGAGACCCAGTACTTC | CAISESVTSGRARRETQYF
TRBJ2-1 | few | . | TRBV20-1 | TGCAGTGCTAGTCGCCAGGCACAAAACAATGAGCAGTTCTTC | CSASRQAQNNEQFF
TRBJ1-5 | few | . | TRBV5-1 | TGCGCCAGCAGCTTGGAAGGGGGTGAAAATCAGCCCCAGCATTTT | CASSLEGGENQPQHF
TRBJ2-2 | . | . | TRBV20-1 | TGCAGTGCTAGGGCTTCAGAGAACACCGGGGAGCTGTTTTTT | CSARASENTGELFF
TRBJ1-1 | . | . | TRBV5-1 | TGCGCCAGCAGCTTGGCAAACCAGGCACTGAACACTGAAGCTTTCTTT | CASSLANQALNTEAFF
TRBJ2-5 | . | . | TRBV5-1 | TGCGCCAGCAGCTTTTCCAGGGAAGAGACCCAGTACTTC | CASSFSREETQYF
TRBJ2-1 | . | . | TRBV3-1 | TGTGCCAGCAGCCACGGTACTAGCTCCTACAATGAGCAGTTCTTC | CASSHGTSSYNEQFF
TRBJ1-2 | few | TRBD1 | TRBV7-9 | TGTGCCAGCAGCTCAATCGGGCAGGGGGCAAGCGGCTACACCTTC | CASSSIGQGASGYTF
TRBJ2-7 | few | TRBD2 | TRBV5-1 | TGCGCCAGCAGCTATGGACTAGCGGGCGCCTACGAGCAGTACTTC | CASSYGLAGAYEQYF
TRBJ2-3 | . | . | TRBV24-1 | TGTGCCACCAGTGACCCCCCGGGGGCCCCGGGGGGAGATACGCAGTATTTT | CATSDPPGAPGGDTQYF
TRBJ2-3 | . | TRBD1 | TRBV24-1 | TGTGCCACCAGTGATTCCGGGACAGCAGGAGATACGCAGTATTTT | CATSDSGTAGDTQYF
TRBJ2-7 | many | TRBD1 | TRBV9 | TGTGCCAGCAGCGTGGGACAGGGATTATACGAGCAGTACTTC | CASSVGQGLYEQYF
TRBJ2-1 | . | . | TRBV5-6 | TGTGCCAGCACCTTAGGTGGGGCCTCCTACAATGAGCAGTTCTTC | CASTLGGASYNEQFF
TRBJ1-2 | few | TRBD1 | TRBV5-6 | TGTGCCAGCAGCTCCGGGACAGGGGGCTATTATGGTAACGGCTACACCTTC | CASSSGTGGYYGNGYTF
TRBJ1-2 | . | . | TRBV5-1 | TGCGCCAGCAGCCCCGGCGCTCTTGGCGATGGCTACACCTTC | CASSPGALGDGYTF
TRBJ2-3 | . | . | TRBV5-1 | TGCGCCAGCAGCTTGGCGGACGCCACAGATACGCAGTATTTT | CASSLADATDTQYF
TRBJ2-1 | . | . | TRBV10-3 | TGTGCCATCAGCTACGGGGTCAATGAGCAGTTCTTC | CAISYGVNEQFF
TRBJ2-1 | many | TRBD1 | TRBV29-1 | TGCAGCGTTGTCCGGACAGGAGGTTACAATGAGCAGTTCTTC | CSVVRTGGYNEQFF
TRBJ2-1 | . | TRBD1 | TRBV5-1 | TGCGCCAGCAGCTTACAGGGGGTAAATGTCTACAATGAGCAGTTCTTC | CASSLQGVNVYNEQFF
TRBJ2-7 | few | TRBD2 | TRBV7-2 | TGTGCCAGCAGCTTAGAGGCGGGAGGTGCCTACGAGCAGTACTTC | CASSLEAGGAYEQYF
TRBJ1-6 | . | . | TRBV9 | TGTGCCAGCAGCGTAGGGGAGAATTCACCCCTCCACTTT | CASSVGENSPLHF
TRBJ2-2 | . | . | TRBV15 | TGTGCCACCAGCAAAGATGGGAGCGTCGCTGGGGAGCTGTTTTTT | CATSKDGSVAGELFF
TRBJ1-1 | . | TRBD1 | TRBV20-1 | TGCAGTGCTAGGGGGACAGGTCTCTCAGAAGCTTTCTTT | CSARGTGLSEAFF
TRBJ1-2 | few | TRBD1 | TRBV20-1 | TGCAGTGCCTACGGGACAGATTATGGCTACACCTTC | CSAYGTDYGYTF
TRBJ2-1 | . | . | TRBV3-1 | TGTGCCAGCAGCCAAGATAGGGTCAGAAGGGATGAGCAGTTCTTC | CASSQDRVRRDEQFF
TRBJ2-5 | . | . | TRBV18 | TGTGCCAGCTCACCACCCCCCAGGGCGCAAGAGACCCAGTACTTC | CASSPPPRAQETQYF
TRBJ2-1 | few | . | TRBV20-1 | TGCAGTGCTAGAGGTCTGCCGTTTGGTGAGCAGTTCTTC | CSARGLPFGEQFF
TRBJ2-4 | many | TRBD1 | TRBV7-6 | TGTGCCAGCAGCCCCGGGACAGGCATAAACATTCAGTACTTC | CASSPGTGINIQYF
TRBJ2-7 | . | . | TRBV11-3 | TGTGCCAGCAGCTTCGCAGGGACCACCATTTCGACTTTATACTTC | CASSFAGTTISTLYF
TRBJ2-7 | few | TRBD1 | TRBV6-1 | TGTGCCAGCAGATGGACAGGGAGAGTCTACGAGCAGTACTTC | CASRWTGRVYEQYF
TRBJ2-5 | . | TRBD2 | TRBV5-4 | TGTGCCAGCAGCTTTAGCGGGGTTCGGGAGACCCAGTACTTC | CASSFSGVRETQYF
TRBJ1-2 | few | . | TRBV14 | TGTGCCAGCAGCCAAGACCCCCGGGTTCGGGGCTACACCTTC | CASSQDPRVRGYTF
TRBJ2-5 | . | TRBD1 | TRBV5-1 | TGCGCCAGCAGCTTGAACAGGGGAGAGACCCAGTACTTC | CASSLNRGETQYF
TRBJ2-1 | . | . | TRBV3-1 | TGTGCCAGCAGCCAAATGGGGAATGAGCAGTTCTTC | CASSQMGNEQFF
TRBJ2-1 | many | . | TRBV7-3 | TGTGCCAGCAGTCCCACAGGGTACAATGAGCAGTTCTTC | CASSPTGYNEQFF
TRBJ2-7 | . | TRBD2 | TRBV11-2 | TGTGCCAGCAGCCCTAGGGCCCCCCTAGCGGGAGGGTACCACGAGCAGTACTTC | CASSPRAPLAGGYHEQYF
TRBJ2-7 | . | . | TRBV20-1 | TGCAGTGCCGGGACGGCCGTAGGGTACGAGCAGTACTTC | CSAGTAVGYEQYF
TRBJ2-7 | many | . | TRBV11-2 | TGTGCCAGCAGCTTAGTTTCCAGGGTCGGGGGTAAGACCTACGAGCAGTACTTC | CASSLVSRVGGKTYEQYF
TRBJ2-6 | . | . | TRBV9 | TGTGCCAGCAGCTCCCCACACAAAAACTCTGGGGCCAACGTCCTGACTTTC | CASSSPHKNSGANVLTF
TRBJ2-4 | . | . | TRBV5-1 | TGCGCCAGCAGCTTGGAAGGGATCAAAAACATTCAGTACTTC | CASSLEGIKNIQYF
TRBJ2-3 | . | . | TRBV20-1 | TGCAGTGCCCGCGGGCATTTCCACACAGATACGCAGTATTTT | CSARGHFHTDTQYF
TRBJ2-2 | once | . | TRBV6-5 | TGTGCCAGCAGTTACCGGCGCACGGGGCGCGCCGGGGAGCTGTTTTTT | CASSYRRTGRAGELFF
TRBJ1-1 | few | . | TRBV10-2 | TGCGCCAGCACCCCGAGCGGCGGGACGCGAGCTTTCTTT | CASTPSGGTRAFF
TRBJ2-7 | few | . | TRBV13 | TGTGCCAGCAGCTTAGGGAAGGGTGTCGGGTACGAGCAGTACTTC | CASSLGKGVGYEQYF